The TCR beta chain under discussion was sequenced for a study of cytomegalovirus exposure and HLA in healthy donors. Overall study context: A subsequent analysis stated that the 120 or so validation repertoires were run on the same platform as the 650 to 850 first-cohort repertoires.

Using immunoSEQ multiplex PCR, the repertoire was profiled, and TCRdb retains in-frame clones only, with some absent. The repertoire holds tens of thousands of clones, with roughly 93% as singletons. It was the roughly 130-subject validation cohort, separate from the approximately 680-subject first cohort, to which the donors belonged. This CDR3 has 14 amino acids. Germline V gives CDR1 SQVTM, CDR2 ANQGSEA. Deletions cut 4 bases from V and 0 bases from J, with 10 bases between. The origin of this receptor is a man younger than 35 in good health and CMV-seronegative. The rearrangement joins TRBV29-1 to TRBJ2-1; D might be TRBD2 (6 bases). Sample: PBMCs. Here the CDR3 DNA reads TGCAGCGTTGGCCGGGAGAGCTCCTACAATGAGCAGTTCTTC. It specifies CSVGRESSYNEQFF.